The source of this T cell receptor beta chain is a study of shared clonotypes between healthy human individuals. Between the trimmed V and J ends, which lost 2 bases and 3 bases, there was a span of 9 bases. CDR3 length: 13 residues. Looked up from germline, CDR1 is SGDLS and CDR2 is YYNGEE. Study-level points and caveats: Shared clonotypes across all four donors exceeded non-shared ones in generation probability.

Genomic DNA per cell subset filled all wells of several immunoSEQ plates. Method: immunoSEQ multiplex PCR; TCRdb's copy keeps in-frame clones and lacks some. The sample lists roughly 720,000 clones; roughly 88% were seen once. As to this clone: The antigen remains unidentified.

V is TRBV9 and J is TRBJ2-7; D might be TRBD1 or TRBD2, each matching 5 bases. Sequenced: memory CD8+ T cells from PBMCs. Subset described: CD45RO+ cells pooled with CCR7-negative TemRA cells. The receptor's source is a man between 18 and 35 years old in good health. Some clones in this sample may be carry-over from other donors' samples. The CDR3 nucleotides are TGTGCCAGCAGCGTCTGGGACGGCTACGAGCAGTACTTC. This gives the protein CASSVWDGYEQYF.